This T cell receptor beta chain was captured in a study of blood T cell repertoires in COVID-19. Source study methods: Estimation of nucleated cell counts was performed using reference gene primer amplification. Repertoires were generated with immunoSEQ multiplex PCR, while TCRdb's copy carries only in-frame clones and drops some. That table supplies the V and J calls and clone size; D and trimming were determined from the DNA. The table has under 250,000 clones, roughly 84% seen once. V lost 10 bases and J lost 10, with 17 bases in between. The CDR3 is 12 residues long. Germline-derived CDR1 and CDR2 are LNHDA and SQIVND (reference sequence).

The material sequenced was peripheral blood. This TCR derives from a woman aged 40-49 years who had recovered from COVID-19. The chain links TRBV19 to TRBJ2-1, with a tentative D call TRBD2 (6 bases). CDR3: CATPPGGQEQFF. The CDR3 DNA follows: TGTGCCACCCCCCCCGGGGGTCAGGAGCAGTTCTTC.